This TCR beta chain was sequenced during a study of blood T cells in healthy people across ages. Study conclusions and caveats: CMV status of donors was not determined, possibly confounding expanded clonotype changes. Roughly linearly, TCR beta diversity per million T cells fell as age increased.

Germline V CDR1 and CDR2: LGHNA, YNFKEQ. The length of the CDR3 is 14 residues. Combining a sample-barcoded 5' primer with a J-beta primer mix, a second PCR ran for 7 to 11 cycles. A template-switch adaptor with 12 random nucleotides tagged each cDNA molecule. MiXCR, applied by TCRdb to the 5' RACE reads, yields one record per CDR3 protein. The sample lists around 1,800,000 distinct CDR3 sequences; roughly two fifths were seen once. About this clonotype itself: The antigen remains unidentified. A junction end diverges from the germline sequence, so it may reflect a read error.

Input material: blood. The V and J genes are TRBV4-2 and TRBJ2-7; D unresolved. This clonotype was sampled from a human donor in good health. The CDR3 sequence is CAGSQDPGSYEQYF. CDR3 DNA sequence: TGTGCCGGCAGCCAAGATCCGGGTTCCTACGAGCAGTACTTC.